The source of this T cell receptor (beta chain) is a study of cytotoxic CD8 clonotypes in ibrutinib-treated CLL. Study summary: Median treatment time before response sampling was 12 months, range 6 to 36. Sequenced samples delivered averages of 255,043 productive templates and roughly 94,000 productive rearrangements.

The CDR3 contains 21 residues. CDR1 is SGHTA, CDR2 FQGTGA, per germline. Trimming took 1 base from V and 1 from J; bases not matched to a gene: 14. The sequencing depth, 1 in 200,000 to 1 in 1 million T cells, was the target. This table comes from immunoSEQ multiplex PCR, and its TCRdb copy is limited to in-frame clones, with some not included. The table lists over 250,000 clones, roughly three quarters of them singletons. This clone appeared a single time. Its antigen is unknown. Study outcomes and limitations: On treatment, the uncommon public clonotypes contracted or remained stable.

Sequenced material: PBMCs, taken at disease progression, from a patient treated with ibrutinib. This sequence joins TRBV7-3 and TRBJ2-3; 13 bases map to TRBD2. The source is a human donor with chronic lymphocytic leukemia. The chain's CDR3 is CASSLIRGTSGRASCTDTQYF. The CDR3 DNA reads as TGTGCCAGCAGCTTAATCCGAGGTACTAGCGGGAGGGCCTCTTGCACAGATACGCAGTATTTT.